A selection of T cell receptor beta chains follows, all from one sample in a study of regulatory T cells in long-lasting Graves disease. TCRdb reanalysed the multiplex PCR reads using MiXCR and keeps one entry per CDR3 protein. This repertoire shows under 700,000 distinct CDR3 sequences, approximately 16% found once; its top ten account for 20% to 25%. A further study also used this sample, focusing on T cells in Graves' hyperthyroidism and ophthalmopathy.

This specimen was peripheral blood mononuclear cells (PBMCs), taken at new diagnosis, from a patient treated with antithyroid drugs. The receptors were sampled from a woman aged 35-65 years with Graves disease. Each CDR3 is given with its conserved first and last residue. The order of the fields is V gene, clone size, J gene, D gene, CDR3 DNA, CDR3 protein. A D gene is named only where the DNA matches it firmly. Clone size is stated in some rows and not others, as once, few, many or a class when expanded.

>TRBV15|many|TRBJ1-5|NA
TGTGCCACCAGCAGAGGCCAAGAACAGCCCCAGCATTTT
CATSRGQEQPQHF
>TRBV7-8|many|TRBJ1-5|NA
TGTGCCAGCAGCTTGACCCTATCGGACCAGCCCCAGCATTTT
CASSLTLSDQPQHF
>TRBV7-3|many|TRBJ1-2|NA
TGTGCCAGCAGCTCTGAATACAGACTCTATGGCTACACCTTC
CASSSEYRLYGYTF
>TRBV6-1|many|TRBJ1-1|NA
TGTGCCAGCAGCCCTGCTAGCCCGAACACTGAAGCTTTCTTT
CASSPASPNTEAFF
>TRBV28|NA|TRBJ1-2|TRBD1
TGTGCCAGCAGTTTGCCGGGACAGGGATCCTATGGCTACACCTTC
CASSLPGQGSYGYTF
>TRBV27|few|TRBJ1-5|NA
TGTGCCAGCAGTTTAAATCCCAGTACTATTCAGCCCCAGCATTTT
CASSLNPSTIQPQHF
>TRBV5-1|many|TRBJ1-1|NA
TGCGCCAGCAGCTTGAGTAGAGGTATGAACACTGAAGCTTTCTTT
CASSLSRGMNTEAFF
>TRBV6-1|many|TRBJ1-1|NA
TGTGCCACGTCGTCAGGGGTTTACACTGAAGCTTTCTTT
CATSSGVYTEAFF
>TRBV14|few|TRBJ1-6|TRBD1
TGTGCCAGCAGCCAATCTTTTCGACAGGGTGATTCACCCCTCCACTTT
CASSQSFRQGDSPLHF
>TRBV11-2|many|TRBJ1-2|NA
TGTGCCAGCAGCGCCCTCTGGGGCTACACCTTC
CASSALWGYTF
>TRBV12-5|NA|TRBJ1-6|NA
TGTGCTAGTGGCCTCGACCAAGCACCCCCCCACTTT
CASGLDQAPPHF
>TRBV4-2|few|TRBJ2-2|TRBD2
TGTGCCAGCAGCCAAGCGACTAGCGGGGGGGCCGGGGAGCTGTTTTTT
CASSQATSGGAGELFF
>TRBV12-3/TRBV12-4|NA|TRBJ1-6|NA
TGTGCCAGCAGGTACGAGAAAAATTCGCCCCTCCACTTT
CASRYEKNSPLHF
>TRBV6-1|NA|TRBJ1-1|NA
TGTGCCAGCAGTGAAGTGGGGGGACACTGGAGCTTTGAAGCTTTCTTT
CASSEVGGHWSFEAFF
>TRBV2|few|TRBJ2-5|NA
TGTGCCAGCAGTGAAATCCGGGGGCAAGAGACCCAGTACTTC
CASSEIRGQETQYF
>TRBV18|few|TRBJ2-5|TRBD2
TGTGCCAGCCAAGGGAGGGTAGCCAACCAAGAGACCCAGTACTTC
CASQGRVANQETQYF
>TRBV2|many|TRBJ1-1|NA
TGTGCCAGCAGCACAGGCCCCAACACTGAAGCTTTCTTT
CASSTGPNTEAFF
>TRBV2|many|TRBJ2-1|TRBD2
TGTGCCAGCAGACCCCGACAGCACACTAGCGGCGGCGGGTCCTACAATGAGCAGTTCTTC
CASRPRQHTSGGGSYNEQFF
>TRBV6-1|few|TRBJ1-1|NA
TGTGCCGCTACCCAGAGCCTAGTGGTGAACACTGAAGCTTTCTTT
CAATQSLVVNTEAFF
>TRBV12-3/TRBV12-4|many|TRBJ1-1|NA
TGTGCCAGCAGTTACTGGGACACGAACACTGAAGCTTTCTTT
CASSYWDTNTEAFF
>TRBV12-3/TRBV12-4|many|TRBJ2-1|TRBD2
TGTGCCAGCAGTTTCGCGGGGGGGGCGGATGAGCAGTTCTTC
CASSFAGGADEQFF
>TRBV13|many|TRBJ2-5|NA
TGTGCCAGCAGCTTGTGGTCAGTTGACAGGATCCTAGGGGAGACCCAGTACTTC
CASSLWSVDRILGETQYF
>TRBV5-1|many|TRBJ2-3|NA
TGTGCCAGCAGGGGACCTAGCACAGATACGCAGTATTTT
CASRGPSTDTQYF
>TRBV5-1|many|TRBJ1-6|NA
TGCGCCAGCAGCCTCACAGCGAGCTCCTATAATTCACCCCTCCACTTT
CASSLTASSYNSPLHF
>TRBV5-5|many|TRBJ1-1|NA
TGTGCCAGCAGCTTGTGGGGGTACACTGAAGCTTTCTTT
CASSLWGYTEAFF
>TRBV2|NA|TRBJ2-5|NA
TGTGCCAGCAAAAGGACTACAGGCCCTCAAGAGACCCAGTACTTC
CASKRTTGPQETQYF
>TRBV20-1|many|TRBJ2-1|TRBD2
TGCAGTGCTAGGAGCCCAGCGGGGAAATCCTACAATGAGCAGTTCTTC
CSARSPAGKSYNEQFF
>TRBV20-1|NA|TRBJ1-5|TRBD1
TGCAGTGCTACCAGGGGGACAGGGGGCGATCAGCCCCAGCATTTT
CSATRGTGGDQPQHF
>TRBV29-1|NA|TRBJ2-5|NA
TGCAGCGTTGATAGTCTAGAGGTGGGCCAAGAGACCCAGTACTTC
CSVDSLEVGQETQYF
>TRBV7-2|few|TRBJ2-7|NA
TGTGCCAGCAGCTCCGGGATGGGGCAGTACTTC
CASSSGMGQYF
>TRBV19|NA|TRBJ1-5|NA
TGTGCCAGTAGTATTGGGACGGACCGAGGGCCCCAGCATTTT
CASSIGTDRGPQHF
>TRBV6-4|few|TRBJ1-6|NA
TGTGCCAGCAGTGAATTGAGTAATTCACCCCTCCACTTT
CASSELSNSPLHF
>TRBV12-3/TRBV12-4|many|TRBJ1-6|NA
TGTGCCAGCTTGGCTCATCATAATTCACCCCTCCACTTT
CASLAHHNSPLHF
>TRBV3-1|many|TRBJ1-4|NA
TGTGCCAGCAGCCACAAACAGGGTCAAGGAGAAAAACTGTTTTTT
CASSHKQGQGEKLFF
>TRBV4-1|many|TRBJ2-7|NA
TGCGCCAGCAGCCAAGTTGGCACAGCACGGTACGAGCAGTACTTC
CASSQVGTARYEQYF
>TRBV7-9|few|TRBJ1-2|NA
TGTGCCAGCAGCTTAGCGCACAGGGAAGGGGGCTACACCTTC
CASSLAHREGGYTF
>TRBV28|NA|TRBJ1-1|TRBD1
TGTGCCAGCAGCCCGGGGACAGGGGGAACTGAAGCTTGCTTT
CASSPGTGGTEACF
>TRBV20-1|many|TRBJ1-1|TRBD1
TGCAGTGCTCCGGACAGGGACACTGAAGCTTTCTTT
CSAPDRDTEAFF
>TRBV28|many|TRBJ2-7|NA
TGTGCCAGCAGCTGGACTACTACTGTGGGATACGAGCAGTACTTC
CASSWTTTVGYEQYF
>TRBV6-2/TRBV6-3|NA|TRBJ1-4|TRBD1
TGTGCCAGCAGTTCTGTTACAGGGGGAGGTGAAAAACTGCTTTTT
CASSSVTGGGEKLLF
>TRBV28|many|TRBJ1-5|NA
TGTGCCAGCAGTCCCCCCTCGGTCGGCGGCATGGGCCAGCCCCAGCATTTT
CASSPPSVGGMGQPQHF
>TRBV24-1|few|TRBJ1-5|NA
TGTGCCACCAGTGATACCCCCTATAGCAATCAGCCCCAGCATTTT
CATSDTPYSNQPQHF
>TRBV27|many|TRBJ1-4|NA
TGTGCCAGCGGTCCTCGGAATGAAAAACTGTTTTTT
CASGPRNEKLFF
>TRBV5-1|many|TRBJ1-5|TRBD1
TGCGCCAGCAGCTTGGTCCCACAGGGGACAAGTCAGCCCCAGCATTTT
CASSLVPQGTSQPQHF
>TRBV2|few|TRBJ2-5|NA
TGTGCCAGCACGGGGGAACAGCTGGAGACCCAGTACTTC
CASTGEQLETQYF